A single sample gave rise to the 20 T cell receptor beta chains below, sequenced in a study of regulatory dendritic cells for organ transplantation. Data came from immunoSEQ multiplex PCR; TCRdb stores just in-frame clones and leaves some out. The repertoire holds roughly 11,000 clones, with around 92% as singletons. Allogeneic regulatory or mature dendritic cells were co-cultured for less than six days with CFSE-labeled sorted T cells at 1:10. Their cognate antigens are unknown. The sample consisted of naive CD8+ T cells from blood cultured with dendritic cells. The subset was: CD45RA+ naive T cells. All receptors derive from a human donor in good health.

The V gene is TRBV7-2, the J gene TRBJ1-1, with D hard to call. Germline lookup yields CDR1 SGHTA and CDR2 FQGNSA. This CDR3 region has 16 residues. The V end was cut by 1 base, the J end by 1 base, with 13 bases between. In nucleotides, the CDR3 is TGTGCCAGCAGCTTAGGTTTTAATAACAGGAACACTGAAGCTTTCTTT. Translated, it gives CASSLGFNNRNTEAFF.

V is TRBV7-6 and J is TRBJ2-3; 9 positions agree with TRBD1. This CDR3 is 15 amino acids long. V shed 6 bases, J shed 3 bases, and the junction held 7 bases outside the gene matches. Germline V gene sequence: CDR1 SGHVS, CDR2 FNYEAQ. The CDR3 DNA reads TGTGCCAGCAGAAAAGGGACAGGGAAGACAGATACGCAGTATTTT. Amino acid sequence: CASRKGTGKTDTQYF.

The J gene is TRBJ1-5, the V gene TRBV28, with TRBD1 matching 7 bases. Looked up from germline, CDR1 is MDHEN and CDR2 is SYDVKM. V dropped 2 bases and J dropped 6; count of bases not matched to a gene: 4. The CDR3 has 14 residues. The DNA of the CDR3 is TGTGCCAGCAGTTTAAGACAGGGAAGTCAGCCCCAGCATTTT. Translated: CASSLRQGSQPQHF.

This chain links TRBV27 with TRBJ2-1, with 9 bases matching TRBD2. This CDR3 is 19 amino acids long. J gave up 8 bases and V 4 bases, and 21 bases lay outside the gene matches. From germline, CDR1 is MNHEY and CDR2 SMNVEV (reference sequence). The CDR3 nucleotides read TGTGCCAGCAGTTCCGGGAGGGGGGGACTAGCCAGATCAGGCCATGAGCAGTTCTTC. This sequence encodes CASSSGRGGLARSGHEQFF.

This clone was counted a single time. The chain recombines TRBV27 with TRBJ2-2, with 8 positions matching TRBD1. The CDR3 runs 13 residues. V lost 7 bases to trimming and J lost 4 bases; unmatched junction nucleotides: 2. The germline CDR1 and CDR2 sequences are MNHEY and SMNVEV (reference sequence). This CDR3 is CASTGQGTGELFF. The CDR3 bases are TGTGCCAGCACCGGACAGGGCACCGGGGAGCTGTTTTTT.

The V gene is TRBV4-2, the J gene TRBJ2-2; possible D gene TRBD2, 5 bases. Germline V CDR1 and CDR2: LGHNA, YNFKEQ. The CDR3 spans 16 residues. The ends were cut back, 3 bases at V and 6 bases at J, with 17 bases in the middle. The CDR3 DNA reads TGTGCCAGCAGCCACACCGCCCCGGCGGGCCCCGGGGAGCTGTTTTTT. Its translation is CASSHTAPAGPGELFF.

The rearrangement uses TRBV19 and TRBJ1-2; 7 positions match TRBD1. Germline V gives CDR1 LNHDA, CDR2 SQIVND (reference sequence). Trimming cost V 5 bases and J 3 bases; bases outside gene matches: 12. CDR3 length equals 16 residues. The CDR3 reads CASSPQLGQLYYGYTF. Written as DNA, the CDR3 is TGTGCCAGTAGTCCCCAGTTGGGACAGCTCTACTATGGCTACACCTTC.

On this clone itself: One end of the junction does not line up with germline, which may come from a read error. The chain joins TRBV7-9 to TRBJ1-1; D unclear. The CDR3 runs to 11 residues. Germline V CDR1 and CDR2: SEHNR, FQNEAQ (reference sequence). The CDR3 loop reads CASSLDTEAFF. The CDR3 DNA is TGTGCCAGCAGCTTAGACACCGAAGCTTTCTTT.

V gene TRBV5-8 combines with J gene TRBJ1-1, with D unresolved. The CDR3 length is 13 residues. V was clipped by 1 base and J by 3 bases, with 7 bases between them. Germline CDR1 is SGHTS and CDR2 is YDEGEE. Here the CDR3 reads CASSLLADTEAFF. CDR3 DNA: TGTGCCAGCAGCTTGTTGGCGGACACTGAAGCTTTCTTT. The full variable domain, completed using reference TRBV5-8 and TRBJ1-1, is EAGVTQSPTHLIKTRGQQATLRCSPISGHTSVYWYQQALGLGLQFLLWYDEGEERNRGNFPPRFSGRQFPNYSSELNVNALELEDSALYLCASSLLADTEAFFGQGTRLTVV.

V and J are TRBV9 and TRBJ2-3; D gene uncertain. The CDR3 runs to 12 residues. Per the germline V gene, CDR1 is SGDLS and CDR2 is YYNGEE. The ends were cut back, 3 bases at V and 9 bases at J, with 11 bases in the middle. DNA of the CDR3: TGTGCCAGCAGCGGGTGGGATACGACGCAGTATTTT. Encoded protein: CASSGWDTTQYF.

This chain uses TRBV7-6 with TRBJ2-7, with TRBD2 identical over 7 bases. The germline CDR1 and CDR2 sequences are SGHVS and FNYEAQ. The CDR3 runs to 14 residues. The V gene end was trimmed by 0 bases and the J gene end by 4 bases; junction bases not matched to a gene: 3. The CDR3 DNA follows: TGTGCCAGCAGCTTAGCGGGGGGGAGTTACGAGCAGTACTTC. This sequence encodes CASSLAGGSYEQYF.

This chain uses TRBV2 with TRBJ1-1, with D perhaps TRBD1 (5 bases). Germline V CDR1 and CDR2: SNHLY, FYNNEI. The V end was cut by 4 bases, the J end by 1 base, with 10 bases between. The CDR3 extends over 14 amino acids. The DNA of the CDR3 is TGTGCCAGCAGTGTACAGGACCCGAACACTGAAGCTTTCTTT. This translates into CASSVQDPNTEAFF. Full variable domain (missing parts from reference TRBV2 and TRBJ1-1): EPEVTQTPSHQVTQMGQEVILRCVPISNHLYFYWYRQILGQKVEFLVSFYNNEISEKSEIFDDQFSVERPDGSNFTLKIRSTKLEDSAMYFCASSVQDPNTEAFFGQGTRLTVV.

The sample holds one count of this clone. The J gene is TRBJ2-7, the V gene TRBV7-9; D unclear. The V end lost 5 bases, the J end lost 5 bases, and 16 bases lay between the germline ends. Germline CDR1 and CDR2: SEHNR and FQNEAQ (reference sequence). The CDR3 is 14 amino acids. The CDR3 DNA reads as TGTGCCAGCAGCCAGGAAATGGCCGTGAACGAGCAGTACTTC. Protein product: CASSQEMAVNEQYF.

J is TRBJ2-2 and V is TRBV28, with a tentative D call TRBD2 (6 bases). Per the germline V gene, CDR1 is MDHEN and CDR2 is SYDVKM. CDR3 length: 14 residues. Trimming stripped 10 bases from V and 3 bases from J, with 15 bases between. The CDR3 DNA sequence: TGTGCCACCTCCGTGACGGGGGACACCGGGGAGCTGTTTTTT. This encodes CATSVTGDTGELFF.

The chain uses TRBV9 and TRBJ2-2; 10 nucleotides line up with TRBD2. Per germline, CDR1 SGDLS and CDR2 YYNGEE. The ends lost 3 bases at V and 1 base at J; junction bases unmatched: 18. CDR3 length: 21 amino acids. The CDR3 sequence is CASSDTYTGTSEELNTGELFF. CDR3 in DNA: TGTGCCAGCAGCGATACCTATACCGGGACTAGCGAAGAATTGAACACCGGGGAGCTGTTTTTT.

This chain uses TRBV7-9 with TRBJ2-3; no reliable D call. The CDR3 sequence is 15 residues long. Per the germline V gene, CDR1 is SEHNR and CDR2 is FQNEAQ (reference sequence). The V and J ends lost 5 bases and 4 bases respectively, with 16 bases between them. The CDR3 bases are TGTGCCAGCAGCCGACTCCTCGGAAGAGCAGATACGCAGTATTTT. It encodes CASSRLLGRADTQYF.

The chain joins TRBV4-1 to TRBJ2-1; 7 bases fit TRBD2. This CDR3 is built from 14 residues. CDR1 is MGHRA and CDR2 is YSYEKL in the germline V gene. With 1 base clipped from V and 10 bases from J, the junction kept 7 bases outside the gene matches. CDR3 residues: CASSQGLAGREQFF. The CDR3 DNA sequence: TGCGCCAGCAGCCAAGGACTAGCAGGACGCGAGCAGTTCTTC.

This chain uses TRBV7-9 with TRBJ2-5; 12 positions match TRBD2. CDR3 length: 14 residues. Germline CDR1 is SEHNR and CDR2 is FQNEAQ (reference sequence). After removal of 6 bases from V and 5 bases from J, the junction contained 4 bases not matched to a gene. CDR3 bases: TGTGCCAGCAGGCGGGGGACTAGCGGGGAGACCCAGTACTTC. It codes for CASRRGTSGETQYF.

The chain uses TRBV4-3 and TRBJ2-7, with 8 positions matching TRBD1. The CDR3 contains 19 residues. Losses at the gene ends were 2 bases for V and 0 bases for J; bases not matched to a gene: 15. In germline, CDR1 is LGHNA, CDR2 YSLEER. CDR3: CASSQITSGGSSISYEQYF. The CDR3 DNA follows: TGCGCCAGCAGCCAAATTACGTCAGGGGGCTCTAGCATCTCCTACGAGCAGTACTTC.

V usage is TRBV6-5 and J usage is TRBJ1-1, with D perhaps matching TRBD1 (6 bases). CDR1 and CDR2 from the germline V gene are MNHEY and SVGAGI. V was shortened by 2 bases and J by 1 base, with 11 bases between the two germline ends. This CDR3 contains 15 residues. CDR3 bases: TGTGCCAGCAGTTACGGGCAGGGGTGGAACACTGAAGCTTTCTTT. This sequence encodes CASSYGQGWNTEAFF.